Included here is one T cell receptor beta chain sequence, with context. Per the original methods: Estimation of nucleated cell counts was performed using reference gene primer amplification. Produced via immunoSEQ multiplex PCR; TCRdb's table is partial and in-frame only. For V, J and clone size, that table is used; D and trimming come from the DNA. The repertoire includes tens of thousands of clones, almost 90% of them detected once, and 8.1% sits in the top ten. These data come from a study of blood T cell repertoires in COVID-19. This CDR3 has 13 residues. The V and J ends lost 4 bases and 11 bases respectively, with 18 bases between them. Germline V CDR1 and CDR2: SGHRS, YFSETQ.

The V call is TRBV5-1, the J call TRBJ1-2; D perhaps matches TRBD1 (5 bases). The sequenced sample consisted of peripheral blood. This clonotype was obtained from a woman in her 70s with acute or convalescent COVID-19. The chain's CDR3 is CASSLDQGIRYTF. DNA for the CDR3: TGCGCCAGCAGCCTAGACCAGGGCATAAGATACACCTTC.